This is a list of T cell receptor beta chains from one sample in a study of shared clonotypes between healthy human individuals. Clones were sequenced by immunoSEQ multiplex PCR, and TCRdb holds only the in-frame ones, with some missing. The table lists 1.4 million or so clones, 98% of them singletons, with around 0.38% in the top ten. The material sequenced was naive CD4+ T cells sorted from blood. Receptors originate from a man aged 25-45 years in good health. Both conserved end residues are part of each CDR3. A D gene is named only where the DNA matches it firmly. A clone size is listed for some rows: how often the clone was seen (once, few, many), or a class if it is expanded.

CASSRRGAGGQETQYF TGTGCCAGCAGCCGCCGGGGAGCGGGAGGGCAAGAGACCCAGTACTTC TRBV9 TRBD2 - TRBJ2-5
CATSRTPQETQYF TGTGCCACGTCAAGGACACCTCAAGAGACCCAGTACTTC TRBV7-8 - - TRBJ2-5
CASSQAGLAGGNEQFF TGCGCCAGCAGCCAGGCAGGACTAGCGGGAGGCAATGAGCAGTTCTTC TRBV5-1 TRBD2 - TRBJ2-1
CASSKQGLGTDTQYF TGTGCCAGCAGCAAACAGGGTTTGGGCACAGATACGCAGTATTTT TRBV7-9 - - TRBJ2-3
CASSLDRTGTGEAFF TGTGCCAGCAGCTTAGATAGGACAGGGACGGGTGAAGCTTTCTTT TRBV7-9 TRBD1 - TRBJ1-1
CASSLAGQGGYGYTF TGTGCCAGCAGCTTAGCCGGACAGGGTGGATATGGCTACACCTTC TRBV7-9 TRBD1 once TRBJ1-2
CASSFGSPSNTEAFF TGTGCCAGCAGTTTTGGTTCTCCGTCGAACACTGAAGCTTTCTTT TRBV28 - - TRBJ1-1
CASSPQRGARETQYF TGTGCCAGCTCACCTCAACGGGGGGCGCGGGAGACCCAGTACTTC TRBV18 - - TRBJ2-5
CASSLAIGLNTEAFF TGTGCCAGCAGCTTGGCCATAGGTCTAAACACTGAAGCTTTCTTT TRBV5-4 - - TRBJ1-1
CASSLLSGGEQYF TGTGCCAGCAGCTTACTCAGTGGGGGCGAGCAGTACTTC TRBV7-2 - - TRBJ2-7
CASSSRPLAGGGTGELFF TGTGCCAGCAGCTCGCGACCCCTAGCGGGAGGTGGTACCGGGGAGCTGTTTTTT TRBV7-2 TRBD2 - TRBJ2-2
CATSRGRAHEQFF TGTGCCACCAGCAGAGGCAGGGCACATGAGCAGTTCTTC TRBV15 - - TRBJ2-1
CASSEESNTEAFF TGTGCCAGCAGTGAGGAATCGAACACTGAAGCTTTCTTT TRBV2 - - TRBJ1-1
CASSIWDNQGREKLFF TGTGCCAGTAGTATTTGGGACAATCAAGGGAGAGAAAAACTGTTTTTT TRBV19 - - TRBJ1-4
CASSQERAGQFANTGELFF TGCGCCAGCAGCCAAGAGCGAGCGGGACAATTTGCGAACACCGGGGAGCTGTTTTTT TRBV4-3 - - TRBJ2-2
CATSRGRGSGNEQFF TGTGCCACCAGCAGAGGGAGAGGGTCTGGCAATGAGCAGTTCTTC TRBV15 - - TRBJ2-1
CASSLALTGKNTEAFF TGTGCCAGCAGCTTAGCGCTCACAGGGAAGAACACTGAAGCTTTCTTT TRBV7-6 - - TRBJ1-1
CASSQGLYEQYF TGTGCCAGCAGCCAAGGACTATACGAGCAGTACTTC TRBV4-2 - - TRBJ2-7
CASSVVASGSFDEQFF TGTGCCAGCAGCGTAGTTGCCAGCGGGAGTTTCGATGAGCAGTTCTTC TRBV9 TRBD2 - TRBJ2-1